The entry that follows covers one TCR beta chain sequence. Its antigen remains undetermined. Base-call qualities are not available, and no considerably larger clone is one nucleotide away. For CDR1 and CDR2, the germline V gene (reference sequence) lists GTSNPN and SVGIG. The CDR3 runs 15 residues from the cysteine to the phenylalanine. CDR3 DNA is the only sequence kept; it has 45 bases, read in frame from the first base. The germline ends are 14 bases apart after V is trimmed by 5 bases and J by 0 bases. TCRbeta CDR3 regions were amplified from genomic DNA by means of the immunoSEQ Assay, a bias-controlled multiplex PCR. In the source study's methods: The number of nucleated cells in each sample was estimated from the amplification of reference gene primers within the assay. To quantify the absolute abundance of each unique TCRbeta CDR3 rearrangement, sequence reads were collapsed and filtered. For each sample, productive Simpson clonality was calculated as the square root of Simpson's diversity index over productive rearrangements. Entries here come from immuneACCESS through TCRdb and include only in-frame sequences with V and J called. Some clones fail to appear in such tables; in the studies checked, an unresolved V gene covers under half of the shortfall, and the cause of the remainder is unknown. That table gives V, J and clone size, and the DNA gave D and trimming. In all, the sample holds roughly 68,000 clones, and 65% to 85% of those were seen once. The ten largest clonotypes hold under 15% of the sample.

One collaborating source in Seattle enrolled patients while the patients were actively infected and followed the patients over time throughout the course of disease. The collaborating institutions used their own protocols to collect whole blood in K2EDTA tubes. Collaborator samples were shipped for TCRbeta analysis as frozen whole blood, isolated PBMCs, or DNA extracted from either sample type. This record belongs to a study of blood T cell repertoires in COVID-19 (TCRdb year 2020). About the full investigation: Samples covering the acute and convalescent phases of COVID-19 were provided by collaborators in the United States, Italy and Spain. The prospective study material was composed of cDNA or gDNA derived from T cells, B-cell-depleted T cells, or PBMCs. Subjects who had been exposed to COVID-19, were actively infected with it, or had recovered from it provided the deeply sampled blood TCRbeta repertoires that made up the dataset. The repertoires were made available in a free public database intended to serve as a resource for research on the immune response to SARS-CoV-2. The samples were drawn from two sources: the first 160 participants of the ongoing ImmuneRACE study, and 1,000 to 1,500 subjects contributed by 6 global collaborators. A de-identified subject ID, COVID-19 status, age in years and sex were almost always included in the sample metadata. Where available, HLA class I and class II types were obtained from metadata supplied by the sample provider rather than from assay-based typing.

The research as a whole found: The amount of clinical and demographic metadata varied by source and participant and was provided uncurated.

The receptor's source is a man in his sixties with COVID-19, enrolled during active disease. Sequencing input: peripheral blood. The rearrangement joined TRBV30 to TRBJ1-5; no D gene is confidently identified. The DNA reads TGTGCCTGGGGAACCGGGAGTCATAGCAATCAGCCCCAGCATTTT. This yields the protein CAWGTGSHSNQPQHF.